The 19 T cell receptor beta chains listed next were all sequenced from one sample in a study of blood T cells in healthy people across ages. Primers used in a second PCR of about 7 to 12 cycles were a sample-barcoded 5' primer and a J-beta primer mix. TCRdb passed the 5' RACE reads through MiXCR, listing each CDR3 protein once. Altogether about 1.1 million distinct CDR3 sequences are present, roughly two fifths being singletons, with the ten largest covering over 10%. Sample: blood. Receptors were obtained from a man younger than 35 in good health.

This clonotype appeared a few times. The genes are TRBV20-1 and TRBJ1-2; D gene unclear. This CDR3 is built from 12 residues. CDR1 and CDR2 (germline): DFQATT, SNEGSKA (reference sequence). V was clipped by 3 bases and J by 8 bases, with 13 bases between them. The CDR3 DNA reads as TGCAGTGCTAGTGACGGTTCTAGGGGCTACACCTTC. Translating gives CSASDGSRGYTF.

The chain couples TRBV6-2 or TRBV6-3 to TRBJ1-5; possibly TRBD1 for D (5 bases). The CDR3 spans 15 residues. Germline loops: CDR1 MNHEY, CDR2 SVGEGT. The V and J ends lost 2 bases and 0 bases respectively, with 8 bases between them. CDR3 loop: CASSYGQGSNQPQHF. The CDR3 nucleotides are TGTGCCAGCAGTTACGGGCAGGGTAGCAATCAGCCCCAGCATTTT.

V and J are TRBV20-1 and TRBJ2-1; possibly TRBD1 for D (5 bases). The V and J ends lost 0 bases and 0 bases respectively, with 15 bases between them. Per the germline V gene, CDR1 is DFQATT and CDR2 is SNEGSKA (reference sequence). This CDR3 region has 17 residues. The CDR3 loop reads CSARDPSAGISYNEQFF. In nucleotides, the CDR3 is TGCAGTGCTAGAGATCCATCGGCAGGGATCTCCTACAATGAGCAGTTCTTC.

This clonotype was observed a few times. The chain uses TRBV4-2 and TRBJ2-3; D is perhaps TRBD1 or TRBD2 (5 bases each). The CDR3 has 16 residues. Trimming took 7 bases from V and 1 from J, leaving 18 bases between them. The germline V gene encodes CDR1 LGHNA and CDR2 YNFKEQ. The CDR3 DNA sequence: TGTGCCAGCACCCCGAATGAGCAGGGAGGCACAGATACGCAGTATTTT. Protein: CASTPNEQGGTDTQYF.

The genes are TRBV7-9 and TRBJ1-2; 7 nucleotides align to TRBD1. The CDR3 totals 18 residues. The J segment lost 0 bases and the V segment lost 3 bases, leaving 13 bases of the junction unmatched. Germline CDR1 SEHNR, CDR2 FQNEAQ (reference sequence). The CDR3 bases are TGTGCCAGCAGCTTCGTGGCAACCGGGACAGCATCTAACTATGGCTACACCTTC. Its protein is CASSFVATGTASNYGYTF.

Only a few counts were recorded for this clonotype. The CDR3 region is CSVGDMEATEAFF. CDR3 DNA sequence: TGCAGCGTGGGGGACATGGAGGCCACTGAAGCTTTCTTT. The genes are TRBV29-1 and TRBJ1-1; tentative D call: TRBD1 (6 bases). V gave up 6 bases and J gave up 4 bases, with 15 bases separating them. This CDR3 contains 13 residues. The V gene's germline CDR1 is SQVTM and CDR2 ANQGSEA.

Notes on this clonotype: With a much larger clone just one base away, this may be a read error. V usage is TRBV12-3 or TRBV12-4 and J usage is TRBJ1-2; D gene ambiguous. The CDR3 runs to 13 residues. Trimming cost V 5 bases and J 4 bases, with 11 bases left between them. CDR3 in DNA: TGTGCCAGCAGTGTCGCTCAGAGCTATGGCTACACCTTC. Translation gives CASSVAQSYGYTF.

The chain carries TRBV9 and TRBJ1-2; 8 nucleotides agree with TRBD1. The junction had 5 bases not matched to a gene; V was cut back by 3 bases and J by 4 bases. This CDR3 comprises 14 residues. Germline V lookup: CDR1 SGDLS, CDR2 YYNGEE. The CDR3 bases are TGTGCCAGCAGCGGATCAGGGGGCTTCTATGGCTACACCTTC. This translates into CASSGSGGFYGYTF.

The J gene is TRBJ2-2, the V gene TRBV20-1; possibly TRBD1 or TRBD2 for D (5 bases each). The CDR3 length is 16 residues. V was clipped by 5 bases and J by 5 bases, with 21 bases between them. The germline V gene encodes CDR1 DFQATT and CDR2 SNEGSKA (reference sequence). As DNA, the CDR3 is TGCAGTGCTCAGATTCCGGGACGGCGCCAAACCGGGGAGCTGTTTTTT. Its translation: CSAQIPGRRQTGELFF.

The rearrangement joins TRBV4-1 to TRBJ2-7; 11 bases are a match to TRBD2. The CDR3 consists of 16 residues. With 0 bases clipped from V and 4 bases from J, the junction kept 5 bases outside the gene matches. CDR1 is MGHRA, CDR2 YSYEKL, per germline. In nucleotides, the CDR3 is TGCGCCAGCAGCCAAGACGGGCTAGCGGGAGGATACGAGCAGTACTTC. Its protein product is CASSQDGLAGGYEQYF.

The V call is TRBV6-6, the J call TRBJ1-1, with 8 bases that match TRBD1. This CDR3 has 14 residues. Germline values: CDR1 MNHNY, CDR2 SVGAGI (reference sequence). V lost 7 bases, J lost 5 bases, and 9 bases stayed unmatched. This CDR3 reads CASTDRTGITEAFF. CDR3 sequence (DNA): TGTGCCAGCACTGATAGGACAGGGATTACTGAAGCTTTCTTT.

The V and J genes are TRBV5-1 and TRBJ2-5; 15 bases fit TRBD2. The CDR3 totals 18 residues. Germline loops: CDR1 SGHRS, CDR2 YFSETQ. V lost 3 bases, J lost 1 base, and 7 bases stayed unmatched. This CDR3 is CASSSSGTSGGPQETQYF. CDR3 coding DNA: TGCGCCAGCAGCTCGTCCGGGACTAGCGGGGGGCCCCAAGAGACCCAGTACTTC.

This clonotype was counted only a few times. This rearrangement joins TRBV7-9 to TRBJ1-4; tentatively, D is TRBD1 (6 bases). The CDR3 consists of 13 residues. Germline CDR1 SEHNR, CDR2 FQNEAQ (reference sequence). V gave up 0 bases and J gave up 11 bases, with 10 bases separating them. CDR3 sequence reads: CASSLAPGDKLFF. The CDR3 coding sequence is TGTGCCAGCAGCTTAGCTCCAGGGGACAAACTGTTTTTT.

In regard to this clonotype: Since the CDR3 does not end with the conserved phenylalanine or tryptophan, this likely comes from a read error. The V call is TRBV20-1, the J call TRBJ2-2, with 13 positions matching TRBD2. This CDR3 is built from 15 residues. V lost 3 bases and J lost 4; bases outside the gene matches: 2. CDR1 and CDR2 (germline): DFQATT, SNEGSKA (reference sequence). CDR3 region: CSASTSGGATGELFC. The CDR3 nucleotides read TGCAGTGCTAGCACTAGCGGGGGGGCCACCGGGGAGCTGTTTTGT.

This chain joins TRBV4-1 and TRBJ2-5; maybe TRBD2 (5 bases). Germline values: CDR1 MGHRA, CDR2 YSYEKL. Trimming took 4 bases from V and 2 from J, leaving 14 bases between them. This CDR3 has 15 amino acids. The CDR3 region is CASSPRFREQETQYF. In nucleotides, the CDR3 is TGCGCCAGCAGCCCCCGTTTCCGGGAACAAGAGACCCAGTACTTC.

This chain connects TRBV6-2 or TRBV6-3 to TRBJ2-7, with D possibly TRBD2 on 5 matching bases. CDR3 size: 15 residues. V lost 2 bases and J 3 bases, leaving 14 bases between the germline ends. Germline-derived CDR1 and CDR2 are MNHEY and SVGEGT. The CDR3 DNA reads TGTGCCAGCAGTTACGGAATGGGAGAGAACTACGAGCAGTACTTC. Translation: CASSYGMGENYEQYF.

There are a few counts of this clonotype. The chain employs TRBV20-1 and TRBJ2-3; TRBD2 aligns across 12 bases. Trimming at V came to 7 bases and at J to 0 bases, leaving 5 bases not matched to a gene. The CDR3 covers 15 residues. Germline-derived CDR1 and CDR2 are DFQATT and SNEGSKA (reference sequence). The CDR3 bases are TGCAGTGTCAAAACTAGCGGGGGGAGCACAGATACGCAGTATTTT. It is translated as CSVKTSGGSTDTQYF.

The chain combines TRBV7-2 with TRBJ2-4; D may be TRBD1 or TRBD2 (7 bases each). The CDR3 is 16 amino acids. Germline V gives CDR1 SGHTA, CDR2 FQGNSA. V lost 4 bases, J lost 13 bases, and 26 bases lay in between. CDR3 protein: CASSSLGGGRSREQYF. In DNA, the CDR3 is TGTGCCAGCAGCTCCCTGGGAGGGGGCAGGAGTCGGGAGCAGTACTTC.

In its sample, this clonotype was seen a few times. The CDR3 coding sequence is TGTGCCATCAGTGAGCCAACACGAAACACTGAAGCTTTCTTT. Translation: CAISEPTRNTEAFF. J is TRBJ1-1 and V is TRBV10-3; no clear D gene. Germline V lookup: CDR1 ENHRY, CDR2 SYGVKD. The germline V and J ends were trimmed by 2 bases and 2 bases, with 9 bases remaining between them. This CDR3 spans 14 amino acids.